The 8 T cell receptor beta chains listed next were all sequenced from one sample in a study of response to subunit inactivated influenza vaccine (dated by TCRdb to the late 2010s). Library generation was performed with RT-PCR. Sequenced on an Illumina HiSeq 2500. TCRdb itself trimmed the public reads at Q25 with fastp, ran MiXCR and retained productive beta chains. Every distinct CDR3 protein forms one entry, paired with its most common genes and DNA. The sample table lists some 800,000 distinct CDR3 sequences, 20% to 25% of them with a count of one. 9.5% to 13% of the sample lies in the top ten. The sample in question was PBMCs from blood, obtained 4 to 6 days after vaccination. The receptors were gathered from a man aged 45 to 65 who received an inactivated influenza vaccine. Donor details come from another sample of the same person, matched by shared clones.

This chain connects TRBV20-1 to TRBJ2-2, with D hard to call. Germline loops: CDR1 DFQATT, CDR2 SNEGSKA (reference sequence). The CDR3 is 14 residues long. V was clipped by 5 bases and J by 8 bases, with 18 bases between them. The CDR3 sequence: CSAPRNSQEGELFF. CDR3 sequence (DNA): TGCAGTGCTCCCCGTAACAGTCAAGAGGGGGAGCTGTTTTTT.

There are a few counts of this clonotype. This rearrangement joins TRBV6-1 to TRBJ1-5; TRBD1 agrees at 8 bases. Trimming took 6 bases from V and 4 from J; bases not matched to a gene: 8. Germline V gene sequence: CDR1 MNHNS, CDR2 SASEGT. This CDR3 region has 15 residues. The CDR3 bases are TGTGCCAGCAGGGAGGACAGGGTTTTAAATCAGCCCCAGCATTTT. Protein product: CASREDRVLNQPQHF.

This clonotype was seen only once. This chain connects TRBV12-3 or TRBV12-4 to TRBJ1-1; TRBD1 is a possible D gene (5 bases). Between the trimmed V and J ends, which lost 3 bases and 2 bases, there was a span of 10 bases. This CDR3 contains 14 residues. CDR3 nucleotides: TGTGCCAGCAGTTTTAGTGGGGCAAACACTGAAGCTTTCTTT. It is translated as CASSFSGANTEAFF.

This clonotype was seen a handful of times. The chain links TRBV7-2 to TRBJ2-2, with D unclear. The V gene lost 5 bases and the J gene lost 1 base, with 14 bases spanning the gap. CDR1 is SGHTA, CDR2 FQGNSA, per germline. The length of the CDR3 is 16 residues. CDR3 sequence (DNA): TGTGCCAGCAGCCATACCAGGCTACTGAACACCGGGGAGCTGTTTTTT. Encoded protein: CASSHTRLLNTGELFF.

This clonotype came up a few times. The chain recombines TRBV6-6 with TRBJ1-5; no clear D gene. The CDR3 extends over 12 amino acids. V was shortened by 8 bases and J by 5 bases, with 10 bases between the two germline ends. The germline V gene has CDR1 MNHNY and CDR2 SVGAGI (reference sequence). In DNA, the CDR3 is TGTGCCAGCGAACGACAAGATCAGCCCCAGCATTTT. It translates to CASERQDQPQHF.

This clonotype was observed a handful of times. This rearrangement joins TRBV20-1 to TRBJ1-6, with 7 bases matching TRBD1. The V gene end was trimmed by 1 base and the J gene end by 6 bases; junction bases not matched to a gene: 3. CDR1 and CDR2 (germline): DFQATT, SNEGSKA (reference sequence). There are 14 residues in the CDR3. In DNA form, the CDR3 reads TGCAGTGCTAGAGTGGCAGGGGGTAATTCACCCCTCCACTTT. It encodes CSARVAGGNSPLHF.

V and J are TRBV24-1 and TRBJ1-1; D possibly corresponds to TRBD1 (6 bases). V lost 7 bases and J lost 5, with 16 bases in between. This CDR3 is 14 amino acids long. Germline CDR1 KGHDR, CDR2 SFDVKD. CDR3 loop: CATSRTGMGTEAFF. The CDR3 bases are TGTGCCACCAGCAGAACAGGGATGGGGACTGAAGCTTTCTTT.

This clonotype was counted a few times. This chain joins TRBV6-2 or TRBV6-3 and TRBJ2-4; D is uncertain. Germline-derived CDR1 and CDR2 are MNHEY and SVGEGT. The CDR3 is 15 amino acids. Trimming left V 2 bases short and J 0 bases short, with 8 bases between. The CDR3 sequence is CASSYQNPAKNIQYF. The DNA for the CDR3 is TGTGCCAGCAGTTACCAGAACCCAGCCAAAAACATTCAGTACTTC.